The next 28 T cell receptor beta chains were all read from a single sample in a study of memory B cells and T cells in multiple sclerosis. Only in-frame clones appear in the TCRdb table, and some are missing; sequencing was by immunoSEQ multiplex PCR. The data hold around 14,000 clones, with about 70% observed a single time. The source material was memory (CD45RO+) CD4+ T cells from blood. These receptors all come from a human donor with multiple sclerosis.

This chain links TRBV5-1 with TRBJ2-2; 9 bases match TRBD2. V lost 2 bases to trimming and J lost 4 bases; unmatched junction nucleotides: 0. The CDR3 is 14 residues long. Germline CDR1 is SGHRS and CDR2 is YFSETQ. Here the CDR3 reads CASSFSGGTGELFF. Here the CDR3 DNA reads TGCGCCAGCAGCTTTAGCGGGGGCACCGGGGAGCTGTTTTTT.

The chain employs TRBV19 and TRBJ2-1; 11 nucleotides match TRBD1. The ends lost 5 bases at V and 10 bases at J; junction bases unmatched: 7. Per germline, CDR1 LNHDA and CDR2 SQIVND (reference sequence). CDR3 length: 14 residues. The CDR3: CASSARDRGAEQFF. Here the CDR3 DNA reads TGTGCCAGTAGTGCCCGGGACAGGGGGGCCGAGCAGTTCTTC. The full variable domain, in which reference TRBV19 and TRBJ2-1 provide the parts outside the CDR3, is DGGITQSPKYLFRKEGQNVTLSCEQNLNHDAMYWYRQDPGQGLRLIYYSQIVNDFQKGDIAEGYSVSREKKESFPLTVTSAQKNPTAFYLCASSARDRGAEQFFGPGTRLTVL.

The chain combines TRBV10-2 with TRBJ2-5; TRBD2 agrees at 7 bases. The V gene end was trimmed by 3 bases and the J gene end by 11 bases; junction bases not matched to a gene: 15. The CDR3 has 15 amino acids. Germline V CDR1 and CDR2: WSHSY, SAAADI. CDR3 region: CASSDLTSLMGEQYF. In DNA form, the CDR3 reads TGCGCCAGCAGTGACCTGACTAGCCTCATGGGGGAGCAGTACTTC.

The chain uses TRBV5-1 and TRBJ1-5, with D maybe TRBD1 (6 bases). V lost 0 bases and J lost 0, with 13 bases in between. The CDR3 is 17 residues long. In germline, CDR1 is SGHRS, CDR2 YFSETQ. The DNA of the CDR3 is TGCGCCAGCAGCTTGGTGCCCACAGGGTATAGCAATCAGCCCCAGCATTTT. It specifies CASSLVPTGYSNQPQHF.

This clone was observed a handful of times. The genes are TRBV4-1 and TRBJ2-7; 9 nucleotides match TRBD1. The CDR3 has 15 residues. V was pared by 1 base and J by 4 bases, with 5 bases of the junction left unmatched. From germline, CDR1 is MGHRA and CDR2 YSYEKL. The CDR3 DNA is TGCGCCAGCAGCCAAGCCCCGACAGGGGGATACGAGCAGTACTTC. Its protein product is CASSQAPTGGYEQYF.

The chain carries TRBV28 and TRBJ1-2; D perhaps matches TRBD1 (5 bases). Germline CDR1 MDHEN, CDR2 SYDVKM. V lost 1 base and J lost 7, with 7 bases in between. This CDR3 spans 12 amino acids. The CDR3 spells CASSLLTAGYTF. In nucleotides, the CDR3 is TGTGCCAGCAGTTTATTGACAGCTGGCTACACCTTC.

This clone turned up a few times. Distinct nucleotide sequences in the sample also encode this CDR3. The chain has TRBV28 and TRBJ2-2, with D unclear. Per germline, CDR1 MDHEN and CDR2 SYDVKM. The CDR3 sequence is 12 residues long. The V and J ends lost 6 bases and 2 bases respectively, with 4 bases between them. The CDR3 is CASSLNTGELFF. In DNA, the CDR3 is TGTGCCAGCAGCCTCAACACCGGGGAGCTGTTTTTT.

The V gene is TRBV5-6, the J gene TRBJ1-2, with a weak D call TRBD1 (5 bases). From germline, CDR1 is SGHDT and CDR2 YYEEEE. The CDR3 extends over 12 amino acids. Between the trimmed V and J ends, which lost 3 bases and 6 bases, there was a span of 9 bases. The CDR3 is CASSWGGDGYTF. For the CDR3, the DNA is TGTGCCAGCAGCTGGGGGGGGGATGGCTACACCTTC.

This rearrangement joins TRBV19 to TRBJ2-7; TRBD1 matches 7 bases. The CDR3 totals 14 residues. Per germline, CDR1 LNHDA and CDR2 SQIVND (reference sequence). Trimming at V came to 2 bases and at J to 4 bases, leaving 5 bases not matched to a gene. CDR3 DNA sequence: TGTGCCAGTAGTATACTCCCGGGACAGTACGAGCAGTACTTC. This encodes CASSILPGQYEQYF. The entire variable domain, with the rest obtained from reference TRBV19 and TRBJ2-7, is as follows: DGGITQSPKYLFRKEGQNVTLSCEQNLNHDAMYWYRQDPGQGLRLIYYSQIVNDFQKGDIAEGYSVSREKKESFPLTVTSAQKNPTAFYLCASSILPGQYEQYFGPGTRLTVT.

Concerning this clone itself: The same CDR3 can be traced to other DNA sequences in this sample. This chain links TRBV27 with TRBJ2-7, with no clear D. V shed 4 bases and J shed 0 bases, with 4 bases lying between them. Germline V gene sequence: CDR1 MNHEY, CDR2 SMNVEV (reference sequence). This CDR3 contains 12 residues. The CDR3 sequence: CASSSSSYEQYF. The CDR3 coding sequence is TGTGCCAGCAGTTCCAGCTCCTACGAGCAGTACTTC.

In DNA, the CDR3 is TGTGCCAGCAGCTTACACAGGGTACAAACTGAAGCTTTCTTT. Protein sequence: CASSLHRVQTEAFF. The chain uses TRBV7-8 and TRBJ1-1; D is perhaps TRBD1 (6 bases). Trimming left V 2 bases short and J 5 bases short, with 12 bases between. The CDR3 spans 14 residues. In germline, CDR1 is SGHVS, CDR2 FQNEAQ.

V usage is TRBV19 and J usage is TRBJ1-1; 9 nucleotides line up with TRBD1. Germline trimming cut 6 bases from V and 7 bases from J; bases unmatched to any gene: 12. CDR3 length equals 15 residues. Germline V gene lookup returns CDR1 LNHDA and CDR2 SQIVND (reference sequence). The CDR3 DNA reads TGTGCCAGTAGGACCGGTTGGGGGACAGGGATTGAAGCTTTCTTT. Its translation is CASRTGWGTGIEAFF.

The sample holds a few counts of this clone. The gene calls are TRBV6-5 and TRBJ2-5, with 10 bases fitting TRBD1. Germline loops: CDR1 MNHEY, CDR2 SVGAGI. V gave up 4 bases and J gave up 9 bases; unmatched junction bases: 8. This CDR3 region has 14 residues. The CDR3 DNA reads TGTGCCAGCAGTTGGCACGGGACAGGGGCCGCCCAGTACTTC. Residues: CASSWHGTGAAQYF.

The CDR3 DNA reads as TGCGCCAGCAGTATTGGGTTGGGTCGGGGGGACACTGAAGCTTTCTTT. It codes for CASSIGLGRGDTEAFF. V gene TRBV5-1 combines with J gene TRBJ1-1, with TRBD1 as a possible D gene (5 bases). CDR1 and CDR2 (germline): SGHRS, YFSETQ. V was cut by 5 bases and J by 3 bases, with 20 bases left in between. The CDR3 contains 16 residues.

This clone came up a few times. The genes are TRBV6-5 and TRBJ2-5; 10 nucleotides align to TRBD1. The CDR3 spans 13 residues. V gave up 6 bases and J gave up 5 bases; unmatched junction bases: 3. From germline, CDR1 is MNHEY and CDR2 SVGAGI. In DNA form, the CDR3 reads TGTGCCAGCAGGGGGACAGGGGTCGAGACCCAGTACTTC. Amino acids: CASRGTGVETQYF.

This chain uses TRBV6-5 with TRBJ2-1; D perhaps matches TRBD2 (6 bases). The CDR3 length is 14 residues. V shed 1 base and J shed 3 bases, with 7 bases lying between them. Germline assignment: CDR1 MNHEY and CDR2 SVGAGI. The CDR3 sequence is CASSYLGGYNEQFF. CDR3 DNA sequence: TGTGCCAGCAGTTACTTGGGGGGCTACAATGAGCAGTTCTTC.

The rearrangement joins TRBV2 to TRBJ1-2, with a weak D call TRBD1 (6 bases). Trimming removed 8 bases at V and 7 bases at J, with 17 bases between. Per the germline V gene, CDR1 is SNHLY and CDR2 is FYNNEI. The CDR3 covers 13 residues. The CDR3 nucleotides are TGTGCCAGCCTCGGGAGGGGGTCCAGTGGCTACACCTTC. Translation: CASLGRGSSGYTF. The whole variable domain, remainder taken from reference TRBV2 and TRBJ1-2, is EPEVTQTPSHQVTQMGQEVILRCVPISNHLYFYWYRQILGQKVEFLVSFYNNEISEKSEIFDDQFSVERPDGSNFTLKIRSTKLEDSAMYFCASLGRGSSGYTFGSGTRLTVV.

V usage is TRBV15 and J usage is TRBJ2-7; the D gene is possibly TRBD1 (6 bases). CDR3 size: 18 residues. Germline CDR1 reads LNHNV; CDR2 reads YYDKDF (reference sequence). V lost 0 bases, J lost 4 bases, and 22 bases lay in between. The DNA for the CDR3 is TGTGCCACCAGCAGAGATAGCCCAAGTAATAATAGGGGGTACGAGCAGTACTTC. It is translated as CATSRDSPSNNRGYEQYF.

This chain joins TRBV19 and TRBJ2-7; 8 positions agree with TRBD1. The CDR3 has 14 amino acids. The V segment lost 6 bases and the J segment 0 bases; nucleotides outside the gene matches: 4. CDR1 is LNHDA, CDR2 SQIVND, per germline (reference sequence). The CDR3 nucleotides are TGTGCCAGTAGCCCGGGACAGGTCTCCTACGAGCAGTACTTC. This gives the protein CASSPGQVSYEQYF.

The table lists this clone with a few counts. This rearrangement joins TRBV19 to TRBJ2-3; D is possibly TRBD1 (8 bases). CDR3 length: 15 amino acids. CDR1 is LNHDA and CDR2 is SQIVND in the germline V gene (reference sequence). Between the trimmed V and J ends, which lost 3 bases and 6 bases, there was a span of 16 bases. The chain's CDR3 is CASSMGGQGADTQYF. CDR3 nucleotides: TGTGCCAGTAGTATGGGGGGGCAGGGGGCGGATACGCAGTATTTT.

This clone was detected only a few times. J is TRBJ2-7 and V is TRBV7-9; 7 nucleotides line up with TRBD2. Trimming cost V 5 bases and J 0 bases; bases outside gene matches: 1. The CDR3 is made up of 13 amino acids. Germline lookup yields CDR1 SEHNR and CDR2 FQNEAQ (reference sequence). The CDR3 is CASSRTSSYEQYF. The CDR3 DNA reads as TGTGCCAGCAGCCGGACTAGCTCCTACGAGCAGTACTTC. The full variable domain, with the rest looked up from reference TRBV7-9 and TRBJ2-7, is DTGVSQNPRHKITKRGQNVTFRCDPISEHNRLYWYRQTLGQGPEFLTYFQNEAQLEKSRLLSDRFSAERPKGSFSTLEIQRTEQGDSAMYLCASSRTSSYEQYFGPGTRLTVT.

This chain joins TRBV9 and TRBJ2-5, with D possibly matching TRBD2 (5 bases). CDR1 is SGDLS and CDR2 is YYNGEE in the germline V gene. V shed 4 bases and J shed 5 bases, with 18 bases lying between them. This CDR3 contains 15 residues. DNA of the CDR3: TGTGCCAGCAGCCTGGATGCTCAATCGGGGGAGACCCAGTACTTC. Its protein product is CASSLDAQSGETQYF. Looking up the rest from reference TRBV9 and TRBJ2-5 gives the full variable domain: DSGVTQTPKHLITATGQRVTLRCSPRSGDLSVYWYQQSLDQGLQFLIQYYNGEERAKGNILERFSAQQFPDLHSELNLSSLELGDSALYFCASSLDAQSGETQYFGPGTRLLVL.

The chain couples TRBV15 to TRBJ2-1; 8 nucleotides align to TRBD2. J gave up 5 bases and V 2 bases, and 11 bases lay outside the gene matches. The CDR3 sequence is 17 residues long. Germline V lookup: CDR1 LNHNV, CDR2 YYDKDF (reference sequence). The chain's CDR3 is CATSRTTSGRINNEQFF. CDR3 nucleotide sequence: TGTGCCACCAGCAGAACAACAAGCGGGAGAATCAACAATGAGCAGTTCTTC.

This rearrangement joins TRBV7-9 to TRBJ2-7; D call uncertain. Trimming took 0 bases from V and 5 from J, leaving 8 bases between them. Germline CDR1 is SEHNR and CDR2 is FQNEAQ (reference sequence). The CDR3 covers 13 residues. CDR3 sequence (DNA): TGTGCCAGCAGCTTAGCAACGAGTAACGAGCAGTACTTC. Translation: CASSLATSNEQYF.

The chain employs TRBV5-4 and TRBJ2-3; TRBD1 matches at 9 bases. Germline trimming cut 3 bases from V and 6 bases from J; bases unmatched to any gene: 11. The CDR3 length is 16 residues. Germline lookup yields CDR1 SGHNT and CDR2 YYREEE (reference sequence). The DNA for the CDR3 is TGTGCCAGCAGCTCCAACAGGGGGCCGGGACTCGATACGCAGTATTTT. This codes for CASSSNRGPGLDTQYF.

The CDR3 protein is CASSRTSGAYEQYF. The CDR3 nucleotides read TGTGCCAGCAGCCGGACTAGCGGGGCCTACGAGCAGTACTTC. This sequence joins TRBV7-6 and TRBJ2-7; TRBD2 matches at 12 bases. Germline V CDR1 and CDR2: SGHVS, FNYEAQ. V lost 5 bases and J lost 2; bases outside the gene matches: 1. CDR3 length equals 14 residues.

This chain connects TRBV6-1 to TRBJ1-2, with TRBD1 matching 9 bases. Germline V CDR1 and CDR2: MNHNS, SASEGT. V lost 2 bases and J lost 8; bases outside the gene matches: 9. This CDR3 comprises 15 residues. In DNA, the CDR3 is TGTGCCAGCAGTGAACCACTCGGACAGGGGTCGGGCTACACCTTC. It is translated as CASSEPLGQGSGYTF.

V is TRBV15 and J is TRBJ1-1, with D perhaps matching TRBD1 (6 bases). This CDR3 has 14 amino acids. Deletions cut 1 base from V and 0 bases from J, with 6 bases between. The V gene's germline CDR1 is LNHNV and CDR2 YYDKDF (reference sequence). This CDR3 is CATSRGQVNTEAFF. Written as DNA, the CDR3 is TGTGCCACCAGCAGAGGACAGGTGAACACTGAAGCTTTCTTT.